The rows below give T cell receptor beta chains drawn from one sample of a study of OX40 agonist ivuxolimab in advanced cancers. The assay was immunoSEQ multiplex PCR, and TCRdb's table has in-frame clones only and misses some. The table lists 40,000 to 55,000 clones, about 90% of them singletons. Sequenced material: CD4+ or CD8+ T cells sorted from blood, taken in a trial of the OX40 agonist ivuxolimab. The origin of the receptors is an adult with an advanced solid tumor such as melanoma, head and neck, liver or kidney cancer. The CDR3 runs from the conserved cysteine through the conserved F or W. D genes are given only for firm matches. Where a row states a size, it is once, few, many or the class of an expanded clone; other rows omit it.

D	V	size	J	CDR3	DNA
NA	TRBV4-1	NA	TRBJ1-5	CASSQDGTGGQPQHF	TGCGCCAGCAGCCAGGACGGAACAGGCGGGCAGCCCCAGCATTTT
NA	TRBV7-3	NA	TRBJ2-1	CASSLTLGSNEQFF	TGTGCCAGCAGCTTAACGTTAGGGAGCAATGAGCAGTTCTTC
NA	TRBV5-1	once	TRBJ1-3	CASSAGGGPSGNTIYF	TGCGCCAGCAGCGCTGGAGGGGGGCCCTCTGGAAACACCATATATTTT
TRBD1	TRBV5-1	NA	TRBJ2-7	CASSKGQGAVEQYF	TGCGCCAGCAGCAAGGGACAGGGGGCGGTCGAGCAGTACTTC
TRBD1	TRBV2	NA	TRBJ1-2	CASSEAQEGARGYTF	TGTGCCAGCAGTGAAGCGCAGGAGGGGGCGCGAGGCTACACCTTC
TRBD2	TRBV6-4	NA	TRBJ2-2	CASSESPGGFSGELFF	TGTGCCAGCAGTGAGTCGCCCGGGGGGTTTTCCGGGGAGCTGTTTTTT
TRBD1	TRBV27	NA	TRBJ2-5	CASSRRTGPETQYF	TGTGCCAGCAGCCGTCGGACAGGGCCAGAGACCCAGTACTTC
NA	TRBV10-3	NA	TRBJ1-4	CAISAGEKLFF	TGTGCCATCAGTGCAGGTGAAAAACTGTTTTTT
NA	TRBV9	NA	TRBJ2-2	CASSVAADTGELFF	TGTGCCAGCAGCGTAGCTGCAGACACCGGGGAGCTGTTTTTT
TRBD1	TRBV11-1	NA	TRBJ1-1	CASRPTGGTEAFF	TGTGCCAGCAGGCCCACAGGGGGAACTGAAGCTTTCTTT
NA	TRBV19	NA	TRBJ2-7	CASSMRLLQIHEQYF	TGTGCCAGTAGTATGCGACTGCTTCAGATCCACGAGCAGTACTTC
NA	TRBV9	NA	TRBJ2-7	CASSSSLGAYEQYF	TGTGCCAGCAGCTCATCTCTCGGGGCCTACGAGCAGTACTTC
NA	TRBV28	NA	TRBJ1-3	CASSSPPGNTIYF	TGTGCCAGCAGTTCCCCCCCTGGAAACACCATATATTTT
TRBD1	TRBV9	NA	TRBJ2-7	CASSVDPRGFWDEQYF	TGTGCCAGCAGCGTAGATCCCAGGGGGTTTTGGGACGAGCAGTACTTC
NA	TRBV5-1	NA	TRBJ1-6	CASALFFGTINSPLHF	TGCGCCAGCGCCCTCTTCTTCGGGACAATCAATTCACCCCTCCACTTT
TRBD1	TRBV7-3	NA	TRBJ1-4	CASSRTGATNEKLFF	TGTGCCAGCAGCCGAACAGGGGCAACTAATGAAAAACTGTTTTTT
NA	TRBV9	NA	TRBJ1-6	CASSVDINSPLHF	TGTGCCAGCAGCGTAGACATTAATTCACCCCTCCACTTT
TRBD1	TRBV2	few	TRBJ2-4	CASSEGTGNIQYF	TGTGCCAGCAGTGAGGGGACAGGAAACATTCAGTACTTC
TRBD1	TRBV18	NA	TRBJ2-6	CASSPRGTGGTGANVLTF	TGTGCCAGCTCACCGAGAGGGACAGGGGGGACTGGGGCCAACGTCCTGACTTTC
NA	TRBV5-1	NA	TRBJ1-5	CASSLAGQSNQPQHF	TGCGCCAGCAGCTTGGCCGGACAAAGCAATCAGCCCCAGCATTTT
NA	TRBV6-5	once	TRBJ2-7	CASTTSYEQYF	TGTGCCAGCACCACTTCCTACGAGCAGTACTTC
NA	TRBV30	NA	TRBJ2-7	CAWSVGETYEQYF	TGTGCCTGGAGTGTCGGCGAAACCTACGAGCAGTACTTC
NA	TRBV11-1	once	TRBJ2-1	CASSLGQPSYNEQFF	TGTGCCAGCAGCTTAGGGCAGCCCTCCTACAATGAGCAGTTCTTC
NA	TRBV12-5	few	TRBJ1-1	CASGLNVGRQTMNTEAFF	TGTGCTAGTGGTTTGAACGTGGGACGGCAGACGATGAACACTGAAGCTTTCTTT
NA	TRBV19	NA	TRBJ2-7	CASSMQGTYEQYF	TGTGCCAGTAGTATGCAGGGTACCTACGAGCAGTACTTC
TRBD2	TRBV5-6	NA	TRBJ2-5	CASSLAALAGGYQETQYF	TGTGCCAGCAGCTTGGCGGCACTAGCGGGAGGTTACCAAGAGACCCAGTACTTC
TRBD1	TRBV18	few	TRBJ1-2	CASSPPGGQGGYGYTF	TGTGCCAGCTCACCCCCCGGTGGACAGGGCGGCTATGGCTACACCTTC
NA	TRBV2	NA	TRBJ2-4	CASSEVGLVAKNIQYF	TGTGCCAGCAGTGAAGTCGGACTCGTAGCCAAAAACATTCAGTACTTC
NA	TRBV10-3	NA	TRBJ2-5	CAISDGGETQYF	TGTGCCATCAGTGATGGAGGGGAGACCCAGTACTTC
TRBD2	TRBV28	NA	TRBJ2-1	CASKGTASGSLVEQFF	TGTGCCAGCAAAGGAACCGCTAGCGGGAGTCTTGTTGAGCAGTTCTTC
NA	TRBV18	NA	TRBJ2-7	CASSPGAAYEQYF	TGTGCCAGCTCACCAGGGGCAGCCTACGAGCAGTACTTC
TRBD2	TRBV27	NA	TRBJ2-1	CASRGAGGQDNEQFF	TGTGCCAGCAGGGGAGCGGGAGGACAAGACAATGAGCAGTTCTTC
NA	TRBV27	NA	TRBJ2-5	CASSNRDTRGETQYF	TGTGCCAGCAGTAACCGGGACACAAGAGGAGAGACCCAGTACTTC
NA	TRBV18	NA	TRBJ2-3	CASSPGSSMDTQYF	TGTGCCAGCTCACCGGGATCTTCCATGGATACGCAGTATTTT
NA	TRBV7-9	once	TRBJ1-5	CASSTTDQPQHF	TGTGCCAGCAGCACCACAGATCAGCCCCAGCATTTT
NA	TRBV2	few	TRBJ2-7	CASVGGGEQYF	TGTGCCTCGGTGGGGGGTGGAGAGCAGTACTTC
TRBD1	TRBV7-2	NA	TRBJ2-7	CASSATGGFSYEQYF	TGTGCCAGCAGCGCCACAGGGGGTTTCTCCTACGAGCAGTACTTC
TRBD2	TRBV7-9	NA	TRBJ2-3	CASSLGLADRTDTQYF	TGTGCCAGCAGCTTAGGGCTAGCGGACCGAACAGATACGCAGTATTTT
TRBD1	TRBV19	NA	TRBJ2-7	CASSISGTGVLEQYF	TGTGCCAGTAGTATCTCCGGGACAGGGGTACTCGAGCAGTACTTC
TRBD2	TRBV30	NA	TRBJ2-5	CAWGVGAGRETQYF	TGTGCCTGGGGTGTAGGAGCGGGACGGGAGACCCAGTACTTC
TRBD1	TRBV28	NA	TRBJ1-2	CASSTPGTDSVGYTF	TGTGCCAGCAGTACCCCCGGGACAGACTCTGTTGGCTACACCTTC
NA	TRBV10-2	NA	TRBJ2-3	CASSDADTQYF	TGCGCCAGCAGTGACGCAGATACGCAGTATTTT
TRBD1	TRBV29-1	NA	TRBJ2-3	CSVKQGSADTQYF	TGCAGCGTTAAACAGGGGTCAGCAGATACGCAGTATTTT
TRBD2	TRBV6-1	NA	TRBJ2-3	CANQAGPPTDTQYF	TGTGCCAACCAAGCGGGACCTCCCACAGATACGCAGTATTTT
NA	TRBV7-9	NA	TRBJ2-3	CASSPRAGGTDTQYF	TGTGCCAGCAGCCCCCGCGCGGGTGGCACAGATACGCAGTATTTT
NA	TRBV11-2	NA	TRBJ2-5	CASSPETGNWQYF	TGTGCCAGCAGCCCAGAGACAGGTAATTGGCAGTACTTC
NA	TRBV11-2	NA	TRBJ2-1	CASSLIGQNEQFF	TGTGCCAGCAGCCTAATAGGGCAAAATGAGCAGTTCTTC
NA	TRBV5-4	NA	TRBJ1-4	CASSLAKQGGFEKLFF	TGTGCCAGCAGCTTGGCTAAACAGGGAGGTTTTGAAAAACTGTTTTTT
NA	TRBV21-1	NA	TRBJ2-5	CASSNNRLQETQYF	TGTGCCAGCAGCAACAATCGTTTGCAAGAGACCCAGTACTTC
TRBD2	TRBV19	NA	TRBJ2-7	CASSIPGTSDSHEQYF	TGTGCCAGTAGTATTCCCGGGACTAGCGATTCTCACGAGCAGTACTTC